This entry describes one T cell receptor beta chain. Antigen unknown. Time point described: cycle 4 day 1 (C4D1), after more than 5 weeks of nivolumab. Following autologous stem cell transplantation, relapse occurred in every patient, and exposure to brentuximab vedotin varied. The protocol was immunoSEQ multiplex PCR, while the TCRdb copy is restricted to in-frame clones and leaves out a portion. Among about 64,000 clones listed, 90% to 95% were seen once. These data are taken from a study of PD-1 blockade in classical Hodgkin lymphoma. Study conclusions and caveats: Repertoire differences lack defined causes, possibly disease activity or prior therapy. Patients who responded completely had about the same baseline diversity as newly diagnosed patients.

The CDR3 has 15 residues. After removal of 4 bases from V and 3 bases from J, the junction contained 8 bases not matched to a gene. The V gene's germline CDR1 is MDHEN and CDR2 SYDVKM. The sample consisted of peripheral blood mononuclear cells (PBMCs), taken before the fourth cycle of nivolumab. The receptor was derived from a human donor with classical Hodgkin lymphoma. The rearrangement joins TRBV28 to TRBJ2-7, with 8 bases fitting TRBD2. The CDR3 loop reads CASSSSSGSIYEQYF. CDR3 nucleotides: TGTGCCAGCAGTTCGTCGAGCGGGAGTATCTACGAGCAGTACTTC.